The 31 T cell receptor beta chains below all came from one sample that was sequenced in a study of blood T cell repertoires in COVID-19. Produced via immunoSEQ multiplex PCR; TCRdb's table is partial and in-frame only. Of some 170,000 clones in the sample, roughly 80% were seen once. Sequencing input: peripheral blood. The receptors originated from a woman aged 70 to 79 with acute or convalescent COVID-19.

This clone was detected only a few times. This rearrangement joins TRBV7-8 to TRBJ2-2; no reliable D call. The CDR3 extends over 14 amino acids. V gave up 0 bases and J gave up 6 bases, with 8 bases separating them. CDR1 is SGHVS, CDR2 FQNEAQ, per germline. The CDR3 reads CASSLARVSGELFF. CDR3 DNA: TGTGCCAGCAGCTTAGCCCGGGTATCCGGGGAGCTGTTTTTT.

The V gene is TRBV4-1, the J gene TRBJ2-2, with 8 positions matching TRBD2. The germline gives CDR1 MGHRA, CDR2 YSYEKL. Trimming cost V 0 bases and J 5 bases; bases outside gene matches: 11. This CDR3 has 18 amino acids. This chain's CDR3 is CASSQDGLGTRLTGELFF. The CDR3 nucleotides read TGCGCCAGCAGCCAAGATGGTCTCGGGACTAGATTAACCGGGGAGCTGTTTTTT.

This clone was seen a single time. The rearrangement uses TRBV6-4 and TRBJ2-7, with D perhaps matching TRBD1 (5 bases). V was shortened by 3 bases and J by 0 bases, with 12 bases between the two germline ends. CDR1 is MRHNA and CDR2 is SNTAGT in the germline V gene. This CDR3 spans 15 amino acids. CDR3 loop: CASSEGQGSSYEQYF. CDR3 coding DNA: TGTGCCAGCAGTGAGGGGCAGGGAAGCTCCTACGAGCAGTACTTC.

This clone was seen just once. The rearrangement links TRBV19 to TRBJ1-1; 10 nucleotides agree with TRBD1. The V and J ends lost 6 bases and 1 base, in that order; junction bases with no gene match: 2. Looked up from germline, CDR1 is LNHDA and CDR2 is SQIVND (reference sequence). There are 14 residues in the CDR3. This CDR3 is CASRTGGGNTEAFF. For the CDR3, the DNA is TGTGCCAGTAGGACAGGGGGCGGGAACACTGAAGCTTTCTTT.

As regards this clone: The same CDR3 can be traced to other DNA sequences in this sample. The chain combines TRBV18 with TRBJ2-2, with 9 bases matching TRBD1. V trimming: 3 bases; J trimming: 1 base; junction bases outside the gene matches: 0. This CDR3 is 15 amino acids long. Germline-derived CDR1 and CDR2 are KGHSH and LQKENI. The CDR3 sequence is CASSPGQGNTGELFF. The CDR3 region has the DNA TGTGCCAGCTCACCGGGACAGGGGAACACCGGGGAGCTGTTTTTT.

The J gene is TRBJ2-1, the V gene TRBV6-2 or TRBV6-3, with D perhaps TRBD2 (5 bases). CDR1 and CDR2 (germline): MNHEY, SVGEGT. There are 18 residues in the CDR3. The V end was cut by 0 bases, the J end by 6 bases, with 21 bases between. The chain's CDR3 is CASSYSGVGNSWANEQFF. CDR3 DNA sequence: TGTGCCAGCAGTTACTCGGGAGTTGGGAACAGCTGGGCCAATGAGCAGTTCTTC.

This chain's CDR3 is CASSPGLAVPTDTQYF. In nucleotides, the CDR3 is TGCGCCAGCAGCCCGGGACTAGCGGTGCCCACAGATACGCAGTATTTT. The chain has TRBV5-1 and TRBJ2-3; TRBD2 matches at 11 bases. The CDR3 length is 16 residues. Per germline, CDR1 SGHRS and CDR2 YFSETQ. J lost 2 bases, V lost 4 bases, and 6 bases had no gene match. Variable domain in full (rest from reference TRBV5-1 and TRBJ2-3): KAGVTQTPRYLIKTRGQQVTLSCSPISGHRSVSWYQQTPGQGLQFLFEYFSETQRNKGNFPGRFSGRQFSNSRSEMNVSTLELGDSALYLCASSPGLAVPTDTQYFGPGTRLTVL.

This clone was seen a few times. This chain uses TRBV25-1 with TRBJ2-2, with D hard to call. V lost 4 bases and J 1 base, leaving 4 bases between the germline ends. The length of the CDR3 is 13 residues. Germline values: CDR1 MGHDK, CDR2 SYGVNS. CDR3 coding DNA: TGTGCCAGCAGTGGACAGAACACCGGGGAGCTGTTTTTT. Its translation is CASSGQNTGELFF.

This clone was picked up a small number of times. The chain employs TRBV19 and TRBJ1-1, with D possibly being TRBD1 (5 bases). Trimming shortened V by 9 bases and J by 1 base, and 15 bases separated the two germline ends. The CDR3 length is 14 residues. From germline, CDR1 is LNHDA and CDR2 SQIVND (reference sequence). Here the CDR3 reads CASQRGSSNTEAFF. The CDR3 nucleotides are TGTGCCAGCCAAAGGGGCAGTTCGAACACTGAAGCTTTCTTT. The full variable domain, with the rest looked up from reference TRBV19 and TRBJ1-1, is DGGITQSPKYLFRKEGQNVTLSCEQNLNHDAMYWYRQDPGQGLRLIYYSQIVNDFQKGDIAEGYSVSREKKESFPLTVTSAQKNPTAFYLCASQRGSSNTEAFFGQGTRLTVV.

The rearrangement uses TRBV28 and TRBJ1-1; no firm D call. Trimming took 5 bases from V and 1 from J, leaving 14 bases between them. Germline V CDR1 and CDR2: MDHEN, SYDVKM. The length of the CDR3 is 15 residues. CDR3 nucleotide sequence: TGTGCCAGCAGTCGCCCACTAACCACGAACACTGAAGCTTTCTTT. The encoded protein is CASSRPLTTNTEAFF.

The CDR3 protein is CASSSGQNRYTEAFF. The DNA of the CDR3 is TGTGCCAGCAGTTCCGGACAGAATCGATACACTGAAGCTTTCTTT. The gene calls are TRBV6-2 or TRBV6-3 and TRBJ1-1; the D gene is possibly TRBD1 (6 bases). Germline assignment: CDR1 MNHEY and CDR2 SVGEGT. CDR3 size: 15 residues. V lost 4 bases and J 3 bases, leaving 15 bases between the germline ends.

The chain couples TRBV7-6 to TRBJ1-4; no definite D call. Trimming stripped 1 base from V and 0 bases from J, with 9 bases between. The CDR3 covers 16 residues. Germline V CDR1 and CDR2: SGHVS, FNYEAQ. CDR3 DNA: TGTGCCAGCAGCTTAGGTCCTTTTTCAACTAATGAAAAACTGTTTTTT. Translation: CASSLGPFSTNEKLFF.

This rearrangement joins TRBV5-4 to TRBJ2-2; no clear D. This CDR3 has 13 residues. V dropped 3 bases and J dropped 6 bases, with 9 bases sitting between them. CDR1 is SGHNT, CDR2 YYREEE, per germline (reference sequence). The CDR3 here is CASSSEAAGELFF. CDR3 nucleotides: TGTGCCAGCAGCTCCGAGGCGGCCGGGGAGCTGTTTTTT.

The chain employs TRBV6-6 and TRBJ1-2, with 10 bases that match TRBD1. CDR1 and CDR2 (germline): MNHNY, SVGAGI (reference sequence). This CDR3 has 12 residues. V lost 5 bases, J lost 8 bases, and 2 bases stayed unmatched. CDR3 DNA sequence: TGTGCCAGCAGTGGACAGGGGGGCGGCTACACCTTC. This sequence encodes CASSGQGGGYTF.

The V gene is TRBV7-9, the J gene TRBJ1-2, with D perhaps matching TRBD1 (5 bases). Trimming stripped 5 bases from V and 7 bases from J, with 17 bases between. Germline CDR1 SEHNR, CDR2 FQNEAQ (reference sequence). The CDR3 runs 14 residues. In DNA form, the CDR3 reads TGTGCCAGCAGCCCTGCCCGGGGGATCGGTGGCTACACCTTC. Amino acid sequence: CASSPARGIGGYTF. The complete variable domain, with remaining parts taken from reference TRBV7-9 and TRBJ1-2, reads DTGVSQNPRHKITKRGQNVTFRCDPISEHNRLYWYRQTLGQGPEFLTYFQNEAQLEKSRLLSDRFSAERPKGSFSTLEIQRTEQGDSAMYLCASSPARGIGGYTFGSGTRLTVV.

J is TRBJ2-7 and V is TRBV3-1 (or the pseudogene TRBV3-2); 8 bases are shared with TRBD2. Germline values: CDR1 LGHDT, CDR2 YNNKEL (reference sequence). CDR3 length: 14 residues. The J segment lost 4 bases and the V segment lost 5 bases, leaving 7 bases of the junction unmatched. The CDR3 DNA is TGTGCCAGCAGCTCCAGACTAGCGTCTTACGAGCAGTACTTC. Translating gives CASSSRLASYEQYF.

The rearrangement joins TRBV7-2 to TRBJ1-5; 11 bases are a match to TRBD1. Germline V gene data show CDR1 as SGHTA and CDR2 as FQGNSA. This CDR3 is built from 18 residues. J gave up 4 bases and V 3 bases, and 11 bases lay outside the gene matches. CDR3 coding DNA: TGTGCCAGCAGCTTCCGGCGGGGTGGGACAGGGGGGAATCAGCCCCAGCATTTT. Translating it yields CASSFRRGGTGGNQPQHF.

This chain connects TRBV19 to TRBJ1-5, with 8 bases fitting TRBD1. V lost 5 bases, J lost 1 base, and 16 bases stayed unmatched. This CDR3 has 19 amino acids. Germline CDR1 and CDR2: LNHDA and SQIVND (reference sequence). CDR3 sequence (DNA): TGTGCCAGTAGTGGCGGACAGGGATCGATTTGGGGCAGCAATCAGCCCCAGCATTTT. It yields the protein CASSGGQGSIWGSNQPQHF.

The chain joins TRBV15 to TRBJ2-2; 9 nucleotides match TRBD2. CDR3 length: 15 amino acids. Germline-derived CDR1 and CDR2 are LNHNV and YYDKDF (reference sequence). The junction had 7 bases not matched to a gene; V was cut back by 7 bases and J by 4 bases. DNA for the CDR3: TGTGCCACCACGGCGGGAGGGGTTTTCACCGGGGAGCTGTTTTTT. It specifies CATTAGGVFTGELFF.

The chain recombines TRBV7-9 with TRBJ2-7; TRBD2 might be the D (6 bases). Trimming cost V 1 base and J 3 bases, with 19 bases left between them. This CDR3 has 17 residues. The V gene's germline CDR1 is SEHNR and CDR2 FQNEAQ (reference sequence). The CDR3 loop is CASSLVGDSIHYYEQYF. In nucleotides, the CDR3 is TGTGCCAGCAGCTTAGTGGGGGACTCCATCCACTACTACGAGCAGTACTTC.

V gene TRBV28 combines with J gene TRBJ1-2, with D maybe TRBD1 (6 bases). The CDR3 length is 15 residues. Germline CDR1 is MDHEN and CDR2 is SYDVKM. V lost 3 bases, J lost 1 base, and 12 bases lay in between. This chain's CDR3 is CASSLGARHNYGYTF. The CDR3 nucleotides read TGTGCCAGCAGTTTGGGGGCAAGACATAACTATGGCTACACCTTC.

The DNA of the CDR3 is TGTGCCAGTAGCCTACTTGCAGGGCGGAACACTGAAGCTTTCTTT. Translated, it gives CASSLLAGRNTEAFF. The chain carries TRBV19 and TRBJ1-1; D is possibly TRBD1 (5 bases). This CDR3 is 15 amino acids long. The V and J ends lost 6 bases and 1 base respectively, with 15 bases between them. In germline, CDR1 is LNHDA, CDR2 SQIVND (reference sequence).

This clone ranks as large. This chain joins TRBV3-1 (or the pseudogene TRBV3-2) and TRBJ2-1; TRBD2 might be the D (5 bases). V was trimmed by 1 base and J by 1 base, leaving 8 bases between them. The germline V gene has CDR1 LGHDT and CDR2 YNNKEL (reference sequence). This CDR3 contains 15 residues. CDR3 bases: TGTGCCAGCAGCCAAGGGGAGAGGTCCTACAATGAGCAGTTCTTC. Its protein product is CASSQGERSYNEQFF.

J is TRBJ1-2 and V is TRBV29-1; 12 bases map to TRBD1. This CDR3 contains 16 residues. CDR1 is SQVTM, CDR2 ANQGSEA, per germline. Losses at the gene ends were 1 base for V and 8 bases for J; bases not matched to a gene: 11. This CDR3 reads CSVEVTGTGGAEGYTF. The CDR3 coding sequence is TGCAGCGTTGAAGTGACCGGGACAGGGGGCGCGGAGGGCTACACCTTC. The whole variable domain, filled in from reference TRBV29-1 and TRBJ1-2, reads SAVISQKPSRDICQRGTSLTIQCQVDSQVTMMFWYRQQPGQSLTLIATANQGSEATYESGFVIDKFPISRPNLTFSTLTVSNMSPEDSSIYLCSVEVTGTGGAEGYTFGSGTRLTVV.

The V gene is TRBV11-2, the J gene TRBJ2-7; D might be TRBD2 (5 bases). Germline values: CDR1 SGHAT, CDR2 FQNNGV. The CDR3 extends over 14 amino acids. Trimming pared 5 bases from V and 5 bases from J, leaving 16 bases between. The CDR3 reads CASSGFRASHEQYF. CDR3 DNA: TGTGCCAGCAGCGGTTTTCGGGCTAGCCACGAGCAGTACTTC.

V and J are TRBV28 and TRBJ1-2, with 8 bases aligning to TRBD1. The germline V gene encodes CDR1 MDHEN and CDR2 SYDVKM. J lost 4 bases, V lost 8 bases, and 9 bases had no gene match. CDR3 length: 14 residues. Here the CDR3 reads CASGLGQAIYGYTF. For the CDR3, the DNA is TGTGCCAGCGGCTTGGGACAGGCAATCTATGGCTACACCTTC.

The chain links TRBV11-2 to TRBJ1-4, with TRBD1 as a possible D gene (5 bases). Germline loops: CDR1 SGHAT, CDR2 FQNNGV. Trimming cost V 5 bases and J 7 bases, with 14 bases left between them. The CDR3 consists of 14 residues. CDR3 sequence reads: CASSLGLLVEKLFF. The CDR3 DNA is TGTGCCAGCAGCCTGGGACTATTGGTTGAAAAACTGTTTTTT.

This chain connects TRBV21-1 to TRBJ1-2; no check of the table's D call, TRBD1, against the DNA was made. TRBV21-1 is a documented pseudogene. This CDR3 contains 14 residues. This CDR3 is CANPPGRGQDGYTF. CDR3 nucleotides: TGTGCCAACCCCCCTGGCAGGGGGCAAGATGGCTACACCTTC.

The rearrangement uses TRBV9 and TRBJ1-5, with D uncertain. The ends were cut back, 2 bases at V and 6 bases at J, with 12 bases in the middle. Per germline, CDR1 SGDLS and CDR2 YYNGEE. CDR3 length: 14 residues. CDR3 protein: CASSVGQESQPQHF. The CDR3 DNA sequence: TGTGCCAGCAGCGTTGGGCAGGAAAGTCAGCCCCAGCATTTT.

This clone was found a few times. The chain has TRBV30 and TRBJ2-6, with 10 bases that match TRBD1. The CDR3 covers 17 residues. V shed 7 bases, J shed 0 bases, and the junction held 9 bases outside the gene matches. The germline CDR1 and CDR2 sequences are GTSNPN and SVGIG (reference sequence). DNA of the CDR3: TGTGCCTCCCTACCGGGACAGGGGCTCTCTGGGGCCAACGTCCTGACTTTC. Its protein is CASLPGQGLSGANVLTF. The full variable domain, completed using reference TRBV30 and TRBJ2-6, is SQTIHQWPATLVQPVGSPLSLECTVEGTSNPNLYWYRQAAGRGLQLLFYSVGIGQISSEVPQNLSASRPQDRQFILSSKKLLLSDSGFYLCASLPGQGLSGANVLTFGAGSRLTVL.

This chain joins TRBV19 and TRBJ1-2; 7 bases align to TRBD1. V was clipped by 3 bases and J by 4 bases; unmatched bases: 8. The germline V gene has CDR1 LNHDA and CDR2 SQIVND (reference sequence). The CDR3 totals 15 residues. The CDR3 DNA sequence: TGTGCCAGTAGTATTGGAACAGGGGAAGGCTATGGCTACACCTTC. It specifies CASSIGTGEGYGYTF.